The entry below gives a single TCR beta chain sequence along with its context. The antigen remains unidentified. This entry is derived from a study of T cell repertoires in cytomegalovirus infection. Across the whole study: CMV infection and matching HLA type were both indicated by public TCR beta signatures. Findings and caveats of the study: Summed frequency of shared TCR beta families picked out CMV carriers who also had the relevant HLA. HLA-C-restricted CMV clonotypes gave the most frequent clonotype in two of eight donors.

Germline V gives CDR1 SGHDT, CDR2 YYEEEE. Trimming cost V 4 bases and J 7 bases, with 15 bases left between them. This CDR3 is built from 15 residues. MiXCR, applied by TCRdb to the reads, yields one record per CDR3 protein. The sample has fewer than 550,000 distinct CDR3 sequences; 31% are singletons. The chain is built from TRBV5-6 and TRBJ1-6; the D is unclear. The receptor comes from a human donor in good health (CMV status not recorded). Some clones in this sample may be carry-over from other donors' samples. Sequencing input: PBMCs. The CDR3 nucleotides read TGTGCCAGCAGCGAGGGCAGCTTCAACAATTCACCCCTCCACTTT. Encoded protein: CASSEGSFNNSPLHF.